Presented here are 21 T cell receptor beta chains from one specimen sequenced in a study of T cells in Graves' hyperthyroidism and ophthalmopathy. Amplification of TCR beta CDR3 regions was performed using RNA transcripts as template. The HTBI primer set was used in a first-round RT-PCR of the TCR CDR3. TCRdb processed the multiplex PCR reads anew with MiXCR; each CDR3 protein has one entry. The sample yields a few hundred thousand distinct CDR3 sequences, 21% seen once. The sequencing sample was made of blood. These TCRs come from a woman in her forties or fifties with Graves' hyperthyroidism.

The chain employs TRBV28 and TRBJ1-5, with D maybe TRBD1 (6 bases). Germline values: CDR1 MDHEN, CDR2 SYDVKM. CDR3 length equals 15 residues. V lost 5 bases, J lost 0 bases, and 11 bases lay in between. The CDR3 DNA reads as TGTGCCAGCAGTCCCCCAGGGGATAGCAATCAGCCCCAGCATTTT. Its protein product is CASSPPGDSNQPQHF.

This clonotype was detected ten times or more. This chain uses TRBV18 with TRBJ2-5; 10 bases match TRBD2. There are 15 residues in the CDR3. The V gene's germline CDR1 is KGHSH and CDR2 LQKENI. The V gene end was trimmed by 2 bases and the J gene end by 5 bases; junction bases not matched to a gene: 5. CDR3 region: CASSPRLAGGETQYF. DNA of the CDR3: TGTGCCAGCTCACCAAGGTTAGCGGGAGGTGAGACCCAGTACTTC.

This clonotype was counted between two and nine times. V usage is TRBV20-1 and J usage is TRBJ2-1; TRBD2 agrees at 9 bases. Per the germline V gene, CDR1 is DFQATT and CDR2 is SNEGSKA (reference sequence). The V segment lost 3 bases and the J segment 12 bases; nucleotides outside the gene matches: 9. The CDR3 totals 13 residues. The CDR3 bases are TGCAGTGCTAGGGTTAGCGGGAGTTTGATGCAGTTCTTC. The encoded protein is CSARVSGSLMQFF.

This clonotype was recorded at least ten times. The rearrangement links TRBV30 to TRBJ2-5; D is uncertain. The CDR3 has 12 amino acids. Trimming took off 5 bases at V and 1 base at J, with 8 bases between the two ends. Germline CDR1 reads GTSNPN; CDR2 reads SVGIG (reference sequence). As DNA, the CDR3 is TGTGCCTGGGAAAGATTCCAAGAGACCCAGTACTTC. It encodes CAWERFQETQYF.

This clonotype occurred once. The chain recombines TRBV20-1 with TRBJ2-1; perhaps TRBD1 as D (6 bases). Trimming took off 7 bases at V and 0 bases at J, with 16 bases between the two ends. The germline CDR1 and CDR2 sequences are DFQATT and SNEGSKA (reference sequence). The CDR3 is made up of 15 amino acids. The CDR3 here is CSVIPDRNSYNEQFF. The CDR3 DNA reads TGCAGTGTCATACCCGACAGGAACTCCTACAATGAGCAGTTCTTC.

This chain connects TRBV9 to TRBJ2-3, with D maybe TRBD2 (6 bases). Germline V gene data show CDR1 as SGDLS and CDR2 as YYNGEE. Trimming removed 4 bases at V and 3 bases at J, with 18 bases between. This CDR3 spans 16 amino acids. The CDR3 DNA reads as TGTGCCAGCAGCCCAAAGACAAGGGGACTGACAGATACGCAGTATTTT. Its protein product is CASSPKTRGLTDTQYF.

The chain joins TRBV6-1 to TRBJ1-1, with 8 positions matching TRBD1. The germline V gene has CDR1 MNHNS and CDR2 SASEGT. The CDR3 is 18 residues long. V was clipped by 8 bases and J by 3 bases; unmatched bases: 20. The CDR3 region is CASDSFGQGLVVDTEAFF. CDR3 nucleotide sequence: TGTGCCAGCGATTCCTTCGGACAGGGTTTAGTTGTGGACACTGAAGCTTTCTTT.

This clonotype was seen only a few times. A much larger clonotype is one base distant, so this may be a read error. The chain uses TRBV4-1 and TRBJ1-1; D is ambiguous. The germline CDR1 and CDR2 sequences are MGHRA and YSYEKL. The CDR3 loop spans 13 amino acids. The CDR3 spells CASSQDGNTGAFF. The CDR3 DNA sequence: TGCGCCAGCAGCCAAGACGGGAACACTGGAGCTTTCTTT.

In its sample, this clonotype was seen a few times. This chain connects TRBV7-9 to TRBJ2-1, with 8 bases that match TRBD2. This CDR3 contains 17 residues. After removal of 5 bases from V and 4 bases from J, the junction contained 13 bases not matched to a gene. Germline V gene lookup returns CDR1 SEHNR and CDR2 FQNEAQ (reference sequence). The CDR3 reads CASSLPPRGGLYNEQFF. The CDR3 bases are TGTGCCAGCAGCCTCCCTCCCCGCGGGGGGCTGTACAATGAGCAGTTCTTC.

This clonotype has a count of ten or more. The chain combines TRBV28 with TRBJ1-1, with D possibly matching TRBD1 (5 bases). This CDR3 has 16 amino acids. V gave up 2 bases and J gave up 1 base, with 14 bases separating them. The germline gives CDR1 MDHEN, CDR2 SYDVKM. In nucleotides, the CDR3 is TGTGCCAGCAGTTTAGCTGCGGCGGGGGGGAACACTGAAGCTTTCTTT. Its translation: CASSLAAAGGNTEAFF.

CDR3 nucleotides: TGTGCCAGCAGTCCATCGACAGAGAGCTATGGCTACACCTTC. This translates into CASSPSTESYGYTF. This chain uses TRBV6-1 with TRBJ1-2; D might be TRBD1 (5 bases). The V gene's germline CDR1 is MNHNS and CDR2 SASEGT. The CDR3 is 14 amino acids. Trimming shortened V by 5 bases and J by 4 bases, and 14 bases separated the two germline ends.

The rearrangement joins TRBV5-5 to TRBJ2-5, with no clear D. With 0 bases removed from V and 9 bases from J, the gap between germline ends came to 15 bases. The CDR3 is 14 amino acids. The germline gives CDR1 SGHKS, CDR2 YYEKEE (reference sequence). The CDR3 sequence: CASSLERGSSAQYF. The CDR3, as DNA: TGTGCCAGCAGCTTGGAGCGTGGCAGTTCGGCCCAGTACTTC.

This clonotype was observed at least ten times. The chain links TRBV12-3 or TRBV12-4 to TRBJ1-1; TRBD1 matches 8 bases. J gave up 6 bases and V 6 bases, and 9 bases lay outside the gene matches. The CDR3 is 14 amino acids. CDR3 region: CASSPRQGYAEAFF. The DNA for the CDR3 is TGTGCCAGCAGCCCCAGACAGGGGTACGCTGAAGCTTTCTTT.

The V gene is TRBV18, the J gene TRBJ2-2; 8 positions match TRBD2. V lost 3 bases to trimming and J lost 0 bases; unmatched junction nucleotides: 3. The CDR3 is 16 residues long. Germline values: CDR1 KGHSH, CDR2 LQKENI. CDR3 loop: CASSPPGLANTGELFF. The CDR3 DNA is TGTGCCAGCTCACCTCCGGGACTAGCGAACACCGGGGAGCTGTTTTTT.

This clonotype has at least ten counts. The chain is built from TRBV6-1 and TRBJ1-2, with TRBD1 as a possible D gene (6 bases). The CDR3 runs to 13 residues. Per germline, CDR1 MNHNS and CDR2 SASEGT. The ends were cut back, 1 base at V and 4 bases at J, with 7 bases in the middle. CDR3 sequence: CASSEEGGYGYTF. CDR3 coding DNA: TGTGCCAGCAGTGAAGAGGGGGGCTATGGCTACACCTTC.

There are many counts of this clonotype. This sequence joins TRBV28 and TRBJ2-3; tentative D call: TRBD2 (5 bases). There are 14 residues in the CDR3. The germline V gene encodes CDR1 MDHEN and CDR2 SYDVKM. Trimming shortened V by 6 bases and J by 0 bases, and 10 bases separated the two germline ends. CDR3 sequence (DNA): TGTGCCAGCAGCCGAGGAGGAAGCACAGATACGCAGTATTTT. Protein product: CASSRGGSTDTQYF.

The chain recombines TRBV28 with TRBJ2-7; D perhaps matches TRBD1 (6 bases). Germline V CDR1 and CDR2: MDHEN, SYDVKM. The CDR3 extends over 14 amino acids. Trimming cost V 2 bases and J 6 bases, with 14 bases left between them. The CDR3 region has the DNA TGTGCCAGCAGTTTAAGTTTGGGGGCCGTCGAGCAGTACTTC. Its translation is CASSLSLGAVEQYF.

In this sample, this clonotype turned up many times. The chain links TRBV5-6 to TRBJ1-4; D is possibly TRBD1 (5 bases). CDR1 and CDR2 from the germline V gene are SGHDT and YYEEEE. The V end lost 2 bases, the J end lost 5 bases, and 10 bases lay between the germline ends. CDR3 length: 14 amino acids. The CDR3 sequence is CASSLLGLNEKLFF. The DNA of the CDR3 is TGTGCCAGCAGCTTACTGGGACTGAATGAAAAACTGTTTTTT.

This clonotype was counted many times. J is TRBJ1-6 and V is TRBV3-1; 8 bases fit TRBD1. Per germline, CDR1 LGHDT and CDR2 YNNKEL (reference sequence). The trim removed 4 bases at V and 8 bases at J, leaving 10 bases unmatched. The CDR3 runs 16 residues. The CDR3 sequence is CASSPDRGNKYSPLHF. The CDR3 coding sequence is TGTGCCAGCAGCCCCGACAGGGGCAATAAATATTCACCCCTCCACTTT. The whole variable domain, filled in from reference TRBV3-1 and TRBJ1-6, reads DTAVSQTPKYLVTQMGNDKSIKCEQNLGHDTMYWYKQDSKKFLKIMFSYNNKELIINETVPNRFSPKSPDKAHLNLHINSLELGDSAVYFCASSPDRGNKYSPLHFGNGTRLTVT.

This chain joins TRBV11-3 and TRBJ2-2; 9 nucleotides line up with TRBD1. The CDR3 has 15 residues. CDR1 SGHNT and CDR2 YENEEA come from the germline V gene. Losses at the gene ends were 0 bases for V and 10 bases for J; bases not matched to a gene: 6. CDR3 protein: CASSLDETGGMELFF. The CDR3 region has the DNA TGTGCCAGCAGCTTAGATGAAACAGGGGGCATGGAGCTGTTTTTT.

This chain connects TRBV6-1 to TRBJ2-7; TRBD2 matches at 7 bases. J gave up 0 bases and V 1 base, and 0 bases lay outside the gene matches. Germline assignment: CDR1 MNHNS and CDR2 SASEGT. This CDR3 has 14 amino acids. CDR3 nucleotides: TGTGCCAGCAGTGAAGGGACTAGCTCCTACGAGCAGTACTTC. Its protein is CASSEGTSSYEQYF.